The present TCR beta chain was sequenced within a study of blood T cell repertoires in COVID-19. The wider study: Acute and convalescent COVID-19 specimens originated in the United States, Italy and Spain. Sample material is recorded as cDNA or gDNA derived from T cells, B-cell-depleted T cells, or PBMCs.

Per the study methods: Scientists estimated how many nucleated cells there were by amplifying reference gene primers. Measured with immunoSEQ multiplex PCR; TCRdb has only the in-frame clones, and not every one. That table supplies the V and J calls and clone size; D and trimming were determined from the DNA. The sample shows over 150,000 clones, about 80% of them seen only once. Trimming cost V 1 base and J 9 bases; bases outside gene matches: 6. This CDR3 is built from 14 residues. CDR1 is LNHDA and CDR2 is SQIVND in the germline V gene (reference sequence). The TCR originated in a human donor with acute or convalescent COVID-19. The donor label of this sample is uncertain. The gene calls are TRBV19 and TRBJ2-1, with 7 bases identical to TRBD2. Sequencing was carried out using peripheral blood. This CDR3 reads CASSIAGGFSEQFF. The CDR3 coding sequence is TGTGCCAGTAGTATAGCGGGAGGTTTCTCTGAGCAGTTCTTC.